One sample yielded the 3 T cell receptor beta chains listed below, sequenced in a study of cytomegalovirus exposure and HLA in healthy donors. Vbeta (60) and Jbeta (13) primers were used in the PCR. Sequenced by immunoSEQ multiplex PCR; TCRdb stores in-frame clones only, minus some. The sample has about 130,000 clones, roughly 70% seen once. The sample comprised PBMCs. The receptor set was obtained from a man between 18 and 29 years old in good health and CMV-seropositive.

The count of this clone is one. This chain connects TRBV27 to TRBJ1-5, with D perhaps TRBD1 (6 bases). Trimming shortened V by 5 bases and J by 1 base, and 12 bases separated the two germline ends. The V gene's germline CDR1 is MNHEY and CDR2 SMNVEV (reference sequence). The CDR3 consists of 15 residues. The CDR3 DNA follows: TGTGCCAGCAGTCTATTAGGGGGAAGCAATCAGCCCCAGCATTTT. Translating gives CASSLLGGSNQPQHF.

The chain couples TRBV28 to TRBJ1-4; 10 bases agree with TRBD1. Trimming at V came to 5 bases and at J to 8 bases, leaving 11 bases not matched to a gene. The CDR3 is 16 amino acids. The germline V gene has CDR1 MDHEN and CDR2 SYDVKM. CDR3 in amino acids: CASSPPGTGVGEKLFF. The CDR3 nucleotides are TGTGCCAGCAGTCCTCCCGGGACAGGGGTGGGAGAAAAACTGTTTTTT.

V and J are TRBV6-1 and TRBJ2-7; possibly TRBD2 for D (6 bases). CDR1 is MNHNS and CDR2 is SASEGT in the germline V gene. Trimming took off 3 bases at V and 5 bases at J, with 14 bases between the two ends. This CDR3 contains 14 residues. CDR3 region: CASSDITGVDEQYF. In DNA, the CDR3 is TGTGCCAGCAGTGACATAACGGGAGTCGACGAGCAGTACTTC.